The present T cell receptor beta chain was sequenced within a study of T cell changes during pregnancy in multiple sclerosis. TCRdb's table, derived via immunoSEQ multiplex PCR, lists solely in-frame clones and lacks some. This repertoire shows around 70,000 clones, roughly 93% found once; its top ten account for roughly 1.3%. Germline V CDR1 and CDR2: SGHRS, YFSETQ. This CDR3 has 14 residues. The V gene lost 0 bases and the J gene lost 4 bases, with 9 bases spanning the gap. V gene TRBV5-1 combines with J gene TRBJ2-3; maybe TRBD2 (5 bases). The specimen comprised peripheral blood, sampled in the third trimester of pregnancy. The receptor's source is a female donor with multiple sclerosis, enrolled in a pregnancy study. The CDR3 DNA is TGCGCCAGCAGCTTGGAGGCGCGGGCAGATACGCAGTATTTT. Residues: CASSLEARADTQYF.